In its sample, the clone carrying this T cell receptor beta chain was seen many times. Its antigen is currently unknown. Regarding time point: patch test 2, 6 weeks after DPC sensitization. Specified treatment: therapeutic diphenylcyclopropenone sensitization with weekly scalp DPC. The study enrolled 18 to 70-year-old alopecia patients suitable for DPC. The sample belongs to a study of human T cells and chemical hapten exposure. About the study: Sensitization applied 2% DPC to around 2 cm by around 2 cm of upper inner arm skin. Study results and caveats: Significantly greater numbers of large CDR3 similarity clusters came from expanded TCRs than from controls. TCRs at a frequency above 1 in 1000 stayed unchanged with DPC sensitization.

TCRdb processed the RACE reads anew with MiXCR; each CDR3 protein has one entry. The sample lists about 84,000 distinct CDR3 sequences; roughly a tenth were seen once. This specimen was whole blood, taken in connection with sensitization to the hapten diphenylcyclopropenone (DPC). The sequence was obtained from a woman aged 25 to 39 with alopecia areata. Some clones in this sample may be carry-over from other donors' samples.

The DNA of the CDR3 is TGTGCCAGCAGCCAGACTAGCGGGACGGGGTTCTTC. Its translation: CASSQTSGTGFF. V is TRBV3-1 and J is TRBJ2-1, with 11 bases identical to TRBD2. Trimming at V came to 3 bases and at J to 15 bases, leaving 4 bases not matched to a gene. The CDR3 spans 12 residues. Per germline, CDR1 LGHDT and CDR2 YNNKEL (reference sequence).